A single sample gave rise to the 15 T cell receptor beta chains below, sequenced in a study of cytomegalovirus exposure and HLA in healthy donors. PCR amplification relied on 60 Vbeta primers (plus 13 Jbeta primers). The repertoire was sequenced with immunoSEQ multiplex PCR; TCRdb's copy has only in-frame clones and lacks some. Recorded for this sample: 75,000 to 85,000 clones. Sequencing used PBMCs. These receptors originate from a man aged 50-60 years in good health and CMV-seronegative.

The J gene is TRBJ1-5, the V gene TRBV30; perhaps TRBD1 as D (6 bases). The length of the CDR3 is 19 residues. V was shortened by 1 base and J by 0 bases, with 22 bases between the two germline ends. Germline CDR1 and CDR2: GTSNPN and SVGIG (reference sequence). CDR3: CAWSGAPQGKAYSNQPQHF. The CDR3 coding sequence is TGTGCCTGGAGTGGAGCACCCCAGGGGAAGGCTTATAGCAATCAGCCCCAGCATTTT.

The rearrangement uses TRBV27 and TRBJ2-1; 15 bases map to TRBD2. V trimming: 6 bases; J trimming: 7 bases; junction bases outside the gene matches: 4. Germline V gene sequence: CDR1 MNHEY, CDR2 SMNVEV (reference sequence). The CDR3 loop spans 15 amino acids. The CDR3 reads CASRGLAGGWNEQFF. CDR3 sequence (DNA): TGTGCCAGCAGAGGACTAGCGGGGGGGTGGAATGAGCAGTTCTTC.

J is TRBJ2-7 and V is TRBV7-6; 8 bases map to TRBD2. This CDR3 is 13 amino acids long. Germline V gene sequence: CDR1 SGHVS, CDR2 FNYEAQ. Germline trimming cut 9 bases from V and 2 bases from J; bases unmatched to any gene: 6. Written as DNA, the CDR3 is TGTGCCAGTCAGCGGGGGCCCACCTACGAGCAGTACTTC. Protein product: CASQRGPTYEQYF.

The rearrangement joins TRBV9 to TRBJ1-4; weak D call: TRBD1 (5 bases). The CDR3 is 15 residues long. Germline CDR1 and CDR2: SGDLS and YYNGEE. V lost 1 base, J lost 3 bases, and 10 bases lay in between. The CDR3 DNA reads as TGTGCCAGCAGCGTACAGGGTGGACCTAATGAAAAACTGTTTTTT. Its translation: CASSVQGGPNEKLFF.

V usage is TRBV27 and J usage is TRBJ1-6, with 7 bases fitting TRBD1. The CDR3 is 14 residues long. V was pared by 5 bases and J by 6 bases, with 4 bases of the junction left unmatched. Germline V gene data show CDR1 as MNHEY and CDR2 as SMNVEV (reference sequence). DNA for the CDR3: TGTGCCAGCAGTCGACAGGGTGTTAATTCACCCCTCCACTTT. Amino acids: CASSRQGVNSPLHF.

The chain is built from TRBV5-1 and TRBJ1-4; TRBD1 might be the D (5 bases). CDR1 SGHRS and CDR2 YFSETQ come from the germline V gene. The CDR3 runs 14 residues. The V gene lost 2 bases and the J gene lost 5 bases, with 10 bases spanning the gap. The CDR3 bases are TGCGCCAGCAGCTTCGGGGGGGACAATGAAAAACTGTTTTTT. Protein: CASSFGGDNEKLFF.

The V gene is TRBV7-2, the J gene TRBJ1-6; tentative D call: TRBD1 (5 bases). This CDR3 spans 15 amino acids. Germline CDR1 and CDR2: SGHTA and FQGNSA. Deletions cut 2 bases from V and 8 bases from J, with 13 bases between. The CDR3 is CASSLRSRGHSPLHF. The CDR3 DNA sequence: TGTGCCAGCAGCTTAAGATCAAGGGGTCATTCACCCCTCCACTTT.

The chain carries TRBV6-6 and TRBJ1-1, with 7 bases aligning to TRBD1. The CDR3 length is 13 residues. Trimming at V came to 4 bases and at J to 5 bases, leaving 4 bases not matched to a gene. Per the germline V gene, CDR1 is MNHNY and CDR2 is SVGAGI (reference sequence). CDR3 DNA sequence: TGTGCCAGCAGTTTACGACAGGGAACTGAAGCTTTCTTT. It encodes CASSLRQGTEAFF.

V usage is TRBV9 and J usage is TRBJ1-1, with 8 bases that match TRBD1. Germline CDR1 SGDLS, CDR2 YYNGEE. The CDR3 is 15 amino acids. V was pared by 4 bases and J by 4 bases, with 9 bases of the junction left unmatched. CDR3 sequence (DNA): TGTGCCAGCAGCTCTGGGACAGGAGGGGTCACTGAAGCTTTCTTT. This codes for CASSSGTGGVTEAFF.

This chain connects TRBV5-1 to TRBJ2-7; D not resolved. This CDR3 region has 16 residues. The V end was cut by 0 bases, the J end by 0 bases, with 13 bases between. CDR1 and CDR2 from the germline V gene are SGHRS and YFSETQ. For the CDR3, the DNA is TGCGCCAGCAGCTTGGAATCCTACGGTAACTCCTACGAGCAGTACTTC. This gives the protein CASSLESYGNSYEQYF.

The J gene is TRBJ2-3, the V gene TRBV9, with 12 positions matching TRBD2. Germline values: CDR1 SGDLS, CDR2 YYNGEE. V lost 1 base to trimming and J lost 1 base; unmatched junction nucleotides: 7. This CDR3 has 18 amino acids. The CDR3 nucleotides are TGTGCCAGCAGCGTAAGCCCTGGACTAGCGGGGCGCACAGATACGCAGTATTTT. Protein: CASSVSPGLAGRTDTQYF.

The chain combines TRBV10-3 with TRBJ2-3, with 12 bases that match TRBD2. There are 19 residues in the CDR3. The V and J ends lost 0 bases and 0 bases, in that order; junction bases with no gene match: 7. Per germline, CDR1 ENHRY and CDR2 SYGVKD. The CDR3 is CAISESVLAGGPSTDTQYF. The CDR3 DNA follows: TGTGCCATCAGTGAGTCGGTTCTAGCGGGGGGGCCGAGCACAGATACGCAGTATTTT.

The chain combines TRBV5-1 with TRBJ2-5, with TRBD2 identical over 9 bases. Germline lookup yields CDR1 SGHRS and CDR2 YFSETQ. The CDR3 runs 13 residues. J lost 5 bases, V lost 7 bases, and 6 bases had no gene match. The CDR3: CASSGLADETQYF. The CDR3 region has the DNA TGCGCCAGCTCGGGACTAGCTGACGAGACCCAGTACTTC.

The rearrangement links TRBV27 to TRBJ2-4; tentatively, D is TRBD1 (6 bases). The V gene lost 1 base and the J gene lost 2 bases, with 15 bases spanning the gap. The germline gives CDR1 MNHEY, CDR2 SMNVEV (reference sequence). The CDR3 is made up of 17 amino acids. CDR3 coding DNA: TGTGCCAGCAGTTTATTTGGGGGCGCGTTGTCCAAAAACATTCAGTACTTC. The encoded protein is CASSLFGGALSKNIQYF.

The chain carries TRBV5-4 and TRBJ2-5; 7 nucleotides line up with TRBD2. This CDR3 is 15 amino acids long. Germline CDR1 reads SGHNT; CDR2 reads YYREEE (reference sequence). The V and J ends lost 0 bases and 1 base, in that order; junction bases with no gene match: 3. The CDR3 is CASSLGAGTQETQYF. The CDR3 nucleotides read TGTGCCAGCAGCTTGGGAGCGGGGACCCAAGAGACCCAGTACTTC.